These 29 T cell receptor beta chains originate from one sample sequenced in a study of blood T cell repertoires in COVID-19. This table comes from immunoSEQ multiplex PCR, and its TCRdb copy is limited to in-frame clones, with some not included. In the table there are around 120,000 clones, approximately 86% of which are singletons. The sequencing sample was made of peripheral blood. All receptors derive from a human donor in a cohort sampled during active COVID-19.

This clone was counted a single time. The rearrangement joins TRBV6-2 or TRBV6-3 to TRBJ1-1; a possible D gene is TRBD1 (5 bases). CDR1 is MNHEY and CDR2 is SVGEGT in the germline V gene. This CDR3 is built from 16 residues. Trimming pared 2 bases from V and 0 bases from J, leaving 13 bases between. CDR3: CASSYAYRTMNTEAFF. CDR3 nucleotide sequence: TGTGCCAGCAGTTACGCCTACAGGACCATGAACACTGAAGCTTTCTTT.

The V and J genes are TRBV5-1 and TRBJ2-7, with TRBD1 matching over 7 bases. The CDR3 totals 13 residues. V dropped 5 bases and J dropped 3; count of bases not matched to a gene: 5. CDR1 SGHRS and CDR2 YFSETQ come from the germline V gene. The CDR3 loop is CASRSDRVYEQYF. The CDR3 bases are TGCGCCAGCAGATCCGACAGGGTCTACGAGCAGTACTTC.

J is TRBJ2-7 and V is TRBV25-1; D is unresolved. The germline CDR1 and CDR2 sequences are MGHDK and SYGVNS. The CDR3 spans 12 residues. V was shortened by 4 bases and J by 2 bases, with 6 bases between the two germline ends. CDR3 loop: CASSVRAYEQYF. Here the CDR3 DNA reads TGTGCCAGCAGTGTCCGGGCCTACGAGCAGTACTTC.

The V call is TRBV6-1, the J call TRBJ1-3; D is ambiguous. The V gene lost 7 bases and the J gene lost 5 bases, with 15 bases spanning the gap. The germline V gene encodes CDR1 MNHNS and CDR2 SASEGT. The CDR3 is 14 residues long. The CDR3 protein is CASTYGAGRNTIYF. The CDR3 DNA sequence: TGTGCCAGCACCTACGGCGCAGGCCGAAACACCATATATTTT.

The chain couples TRBV19 to TRBJ2-2, with 7 bases aligning to TRBD2. V was clipped by 4 bases and J by 1 base; unmatched bases: 6. The CDR3 contains 16 residues. The germline gives CDR1 LNHDA, CDR2 SQIVND (reference sequence). The CDR3 sequence: CASSTGSGENTGELFF. CDR3 bases: TGTGCCAGTAGTACTGGAAGCGGGGAGAACACCGGGGAGCTGTTTTTT.

This clone appeared once. The rearrangement links TRBV11-2 to TRBJ2-1, with D hard to call. The V end was cut by 2 bases, the J end by 8 bases, with 16 bases between. This CDR3 comprises 15 residues. Germline V lookup: CDR1 SGHAT, CDR2 FQNNGV. Here the CDR3 reads CASSLISTSRDEQFF. The CDR3 region has the DNA TGTGCCAGCAGCTTAATCTCGACTTCACGTGATGAGCAGTTCTTC.

The gene calls are TRBV7-9 and TRBJ1-5; D remains unclear. This CDR3 spans 16 amino acids. Germline values: CDR1 SEHNR, CDR2 FQNEAQ (reference sequence). Trimming cost V 0 bases and J 4 bases, with 13 bases left between them. Written as DNA, the CDR3 is TGTGCCAGCAGCTTAGCTCTCGAGGGAGGGAATCAGCCCCAGCATTTT. This codes for CASSLALEGGNQPQHF. Full variable domain (rest looked up from reference TRBV7-9 and TRBJ1-5): DTGVSQNPRHKITKRGQNVTFRCDPISEHNRLYWYRQTLGQGPEFLTYFQNEAQLEKSRLLSDRFSAERPKGSFSTLEIQRTEQGDSAMYLCASSLALEGGNQPQHFGDGTRLSIL.

The chain employs TRBV25-1 and TRBJ2-5, with a weak D call TRBD2 (6 bases). The CDR3 extends over 12 amino acids. The V and J ends lost 9 bases and 6 bases respectively, with 14 bases between them. Looked up from germline, CDR1 is MGHDK and CDR2 is SYGVNS. CDR3 sequence reads: CASTGVSQTQYF. The CDR3 nucleotides read TGTGCCAGTACGGGGGTGAGCCAGACCCAGTACTTC.

V usage is TRBV5-1 and J usage is TRBJ2-1, with D perhaps matching TRBD2 (7 bases). The CDR3 totals 13 residues. The germline V and J ends were trimmed by 5 bases and 5 bases, with 11 bases remaining between them. Germline V lookup: CDR1 SGHRS, CDR2 YFSETQ. CDR3 in amino acids: CASSRGGDNEQFF. CDR3 in DNA: TGCGCCAGCAGTAGGGGGGGGGACAATGAGCAGTTCTTC.

CDR3 protein: CASSLSTSRQETQYF. The CDR3, as DNA: TGTGCCAGCAGCTTATCAACTAGCAGGCAAGAGACCCAGTACTTC. This chain links TRBV11-2 with TRBJ2-5; D is possibly TRBD2 (6 bases). The CDR3 contains 15 residues. The V end was cut by 2 bases, the J end by 2 bases, with 12 bases between. Germline CDR1 reads SGHAT; CDR2 reads FQNNGV. The whole variable domain, remainder taken from reference TRBV11-2 and TRBJ2-5, is EAGVAQSPRYKIIEKRQSVAFWCNPISGHATLYWYQQILGQGPKLLIQFQNNGVVDDSQLPKDRFSAERLKGVDSTLKIQPAKLEDSAVYLCASSLSTSRQETQYFGPGTRLLVL.

The gene calls are TRBV6-5 and TRBJ2-1; D gene ambiguous. This CDR3 has 12 residues. Germline V gene lookup returns CDR1 MNHEY and CDR2 SVGAGI. Trimming left V 4 bases short and J 9 bases short, with 10 bases between. The CDR3 sequence is CASSSFSFEQFF. The CDR3 nucleotides are TGTGCCAGCAGTTCTTTTAGCTTTGAGCAGTTCTTC.

The V gene is TRBV11-2, the J gene TRBJ2-3; 16 bases are a match to TRBD2. CDR1 and CDR2 from the germline V gene are SGHAT and FQNNGV. After removal of 5 bases from V and 2 bases from J, the junction contained 10 bases not matched to a gene. The CDR3 has 19 residues. The CDR3 DNA sequence: TGTGCCAGCAGCCAAGGGCGGGGGACTAGCGGGAGGGCCACAGATACGCAGTATTTT. Its translation: CASSQGRGTSGRATDTQYF.

This clone appeared a few times. As DNA, the CDR3 is TGTGCCAGCAGCCTTTTGGACAGGCAGAACACTGAAGCTTTCTTT. Its protein product is CASSLLDRQNTEAFF. The gene calls are TRBV3-1 (or the pseudogene TRBV3-2) and TRBJ1-1, with TRBD1 matching over 7 bases. V was clipped by 4 bases and J by 1 base; unmatched bases: 6. The CDR3 loop spans 15 amino acids. Germline V CDR1 and CDR2: LGHDT, YNNKEL (reference sequence).

This clone was observed once. Here the CDR3 DNA reads TGTGCCTGGAGTCAACAGAGAAACTATGGCTACACCTTC. Translation: CAWSQQRNYGYTF. The rearrangement joins TRBV30 to TRBJ1-2; no clear D gene. The CDR3 has 13 residues. Germline V CDR1 and CDR2: GTSNPN, SVGIG (reference sequence). V was cut by 2 bases and J by 2 bases, with 9 bases left in between.

This CDR3 is CASSFPGTDEQYF. Written as DNA, the CDR3 is TGTGCCAGTAGTTTTCCAGGGACAGACGAGCAGTACTTC. V and J are TRBV19 and TRBJ2-7; 7 bases map to TRBD1. Per germline, CDR1 LNHDA and CDR2 SQIVND (reference sequence). The length of the CDR3 is 13 residues. Unmatched junction bases numbered 6, after V lost 5 bases and J lost 5 bases.

There are a few counts of this clone. CDR3 protein: CASYDVRSGGKTEAFF. In DNA, the CDR3 is TGTGCCAGCTACGACGTCCGTTCCGGGGGGAAGACTGAAGCTTTCTTT. This chain connects TRBV11-3 to TRBJ1-1; D perhaps matches TRBD1 (5 bases). Germline CDR1 SGHNT, CDR2 YENEEA. The CDR3 covers 16 residues. V was pared by 8 bases and J by 5 bases, with 24 bases between.

The chain is built from TRBV7-9 and TRBJ2-7; 10 positions agree with TRBD1. The CDR3 extends over 16 amino acids. Germline-derived CDR1 and CDR2 are SEHNR and FQNEAQ (reference sequence). V was clipped by 2 bases and J by 5 bases; unmatched bases: 9. This chain's CDR3 is CASSLLPRDRGHEQYF. CDR3 sequence (DNA): TGTGCCAGCAGCTTACTACCACGGGACAGGGGCCACGAGCAGTACTTC.

This chain joins TRBV19 and TRBJ2-4; D perhaps matches TRBD2 (6 bases). Trimming took off 4 bases at V and 2 bases at J, with 12 bases between the two ends. CDR1 and CDR2 from the germline V gene are LNHDA and SQIVND (reference sequence). The CDR3 contains 15 residues. CDR3 nucleotide sequence: TGTGCCAGTAGTAAGGCGGGGACCCCCAAAAACATTCAGTACTTC. It is translated as CASSKAGTPKNIQYF.

The chain employs TRBV28 and TRBJ1-2; tentative D call: TRBD1 (6 bases). V lost 8 bases, J lost 11 bases, and 24 bases lay in between. The CDR3 covers 14 residues. Germline CDR1 reads MDHEN; CDR2 reads SYDVKM. CDR3 DNA: TGTGCCAGCGAAGCAGGGGTGGTGGTTAGTTCTTACACCTTC. Translation gives CASEAGVVVSSYTF.

V and J are TRBV21-1 and TRBJ2-3; TRBD1 was called by the table and not checked on the DNA. TRBV21-1 is described as a pseudogene. This CDR3 has 15 amino acids. In DNA, the CDR3 is TGTGCCAGCAGCAAAGACAGGGGGCTCTTGGATACGCAGTATTTT. Protein product: CASSKDRGLLDTQYF.

CDR3 residues: CASSSPASGAVYNEQFF. CDR3 coding DNA: TGTGCCAGCAGCTCCCCGGCTAGCGGGGCTGTCTACAATGAGCAGTTCTTC. This chain connects TRBV5-4 to TRBJ2-1, with TRBD2 identical over 9 bases. Germline trimming cut 3 bases from V and 3 bases from J; bases unmatched to any gene: 10. From germline, CDR1 is SGHNT and CDR2 YYREEE (reference sequence). CDR3 length: 17 residues.

A few counts support this clone. The chain links TRBV27 to TRBJ1-6, with 7 bases aligning to TRBD1. Germline CDR1 is MNHEY and CDR2 is SMNVEV (reference sequence). CDR3 size: 16 residues. V trimming: 8 bases; J trimming: 0 bases; junction bases outside the gene matches: 7. The CDR3, as DNA: TGTGCCAGCCTAGACAGGGCGACCTCCTATAATTCACCCCTCCACTTT. Translation: CASLDRATSYNSPLHF.

V is TRBV15 and J is TRBJ1-5; no clear D. The CDR3 has 15 amino acids. Germline lookup yields CDR1 LNHNV and CDR2 YYDKDF (reference sequence). The V end was cut by 4 bases, the J end by 3 bases, with 13 bases between. CDR3 sequence (DNA): TGTGCCACCAGCACCACATACGGAGTCAATCAGCCCCAGCATTTT. This sequence encodes CATSTTYGVNQPQHF.

This chain joins TRBV24-1 and TRBJ2-1; TRBD1 agrees at 12 bases. V was clipped by 3 bases and J by 7 bases; unmatched bases: 6. Germline V lookup: CDR1 KGHDR, CDR2 SFDVKD. The CDR3 is made up of 16 amino acids. DNA of the CDR3: TGTGCCACCAGTGATACGGGACAGGGGGCTGGAAATGAGCAGTTCTTC. It translates to CATSDTGQGAGNEQFF.

This clone was counted once. The genes are TRBV5-5 and TRBJ2-3; 11 nucleotides align to TRBD2. There are 15 residues in the CDR3. V lost 7 bases and J lost 5; bases outside the gene matches: 9. Germline V CDR1 and CDR2: SGHKS, YYEKEE (reference sequence). The CDR3: CASSKLAGEKDTQYF. The CDR3 nucleotides are TGTGCCAGCTCTAAACTAGCGGGAGAGAAAGATACGCAGTATTTT.

The V and J genes are TRBV14 and TRBJ2-5; 9 bases are shared with TRBD1. CDR3 size: 17 residues. V lost 3 bases and J lost 1; bases outside the gene matches: 9. Germline CDR1 is SGHDN and CDR2 is FVKESK. The CDR3, as DNA: TGTGCCAGCAGCCATACCGGGACAGGGATAATCCAAGAGACCCAGTACTTC. Amino acid sequence: CASSHTGTGIIQETQYF.

J is TRBJ2-3 and V is TRBV14; 7 bases map to TRBD2. Germline values: CDR1 SGHDN, CDR2 FVKESK. Trimming cost V 3 bases and J 6 bases; bases outside gene matches: 6. CDR3 length: 14 residues. CDR3 nucleotide sequence: TGTGCCAGCAGCCAGTTAAGGCGGGGGGATACGCAGTATTTT. Translated, it gives CASSQLRRGDTQYF. Together with reference TRBV14 and TRBJ2-3, the CDR3 gives the full variable domain: EAGVTQFPSHSVIEKGQTVTLRCDPISGHDNLYWYRRVMGKEIKFLLHFVKESKQDESGMPNNRFLAERTGGTYSTLKVQPAELEDSGVYFCASSQLRRGDTQYFGPGTRLTVL.

The chain joins TRBV11-3 to TRBJ2-2; D is perhaps TRBD2 (5 bases). This CDR3 spans 17 amino acids. V was clipped by 1 base and J by 8 bases, with 20 bases between them. The germline V gene encodes CDR1 SGHNT and CDR2 YENEEA. The CDR3 loop reads CASSLGEGENDLGELFF. DNA of the CDR3: TGTGCCAGCAGCTTAGGAGAGGGAGAAAATGACCTGGGGGAGCTGTTTTTT.

The CDR3 DNA reads as TGTGCCAGCAGCCCAGTGGTCTTTGAAAACACCATATATTTT. Protein sequence: CASSPVVFENTIYF. The chain uses TRBV7-9 and TRBJ1-3; D is unclear. The CDR3 has 14 amino acids. V lost 5 bases, J lost 6 bases, and 14 bases lay in between. CDR1 and CDR2 (germline): SEHNR, FQNEAQ (reference sequence).